Below, one T cell receptor beta chain is given with its context. The table came from immunoSEQ multiplex PCR; TCRdb's copy has only in-frame clones and leaves some out. The sample has roughly 400,000 clones; 90% to 98% are singletons. Donors, healthy HIV-negative adults, lacked recent acute infections or vaccinations. The CDR3 spans 14 residues. After removal of 4 bases from V and 1 base from J, the junction contained 5 bases not matched to a gene. CDR1 is SGHRS, CDR2 YFSETQ, per germline. These data originate in a study of shared clonotypes between healthy human individuals. V is TRBV5-1 and J is TRBJ2-7, with 7 positions matching TRBD1. This TCR came from a man aged 25-45 years in good health. Sequencing was carried out using memory CD8+ T cells sorted from blood. Subset: CD45RO+ cells pooled with CCR7-negative TemRA cells. The CDR3 spells CASSRDSSSYEQYF. The CDR3 region has the DNA TGCGCCAGCAGCCGGGACAGCTCATCCTACGAGCAGTACTTC.